This T cell receptor beta chain was identified during a study of control samples from healthy donors and cancer patients (dated by TCRdb to between 2020 and 2021). From the cysteine up to the phenylalanine, the CDR3 has a length of 15 residues. The retained sequence is limited to the CDR3, 45 bases, with the frame set at the first base. Per the germline V gene, MDHEN is the CDR1 and SYDVKM is the CDR2. V is trimmed back by 3 bases and J by 8 bases, and the junction contains 10 bases that no gene match accounts for. Library preparation employed the immunoSEQ multiplex PCR assay. TCRdb limited this immuneACCESS table to in-frame rearrangements with V and J called. A share of clones is missing; checked studies link under half to unresolved V genes, and the rest is unexplained. The table for this sample lists about 220,000 clones; 85% to 95% of them were counted only once. Approximately 1.6% of the sample is taken by the ten largest.

Concerning this clone itself: There is no known antigen for this receptor. No qualities accompany the bases; no much larger clone lies one base away.

In this chain, TRBV28 is recombined with TRBJ1-2, and 9 bases in between align with TRBD1. This clonotype was sampled from a man aged 50 to 59 in good health. Source material: blood. Here the CDR3 is given as CASSFPGQGLEGYTF. The DNA sequence follows: TGTGCCAGCAGTTTCCCTGGACAGGGGTTGGAGGGCTACACCTTC.